What follows is one T cell receptor beta chain and its context. What it recognizes is unknown. These data originate in a study of T cell repertoires in cytomegalovirus infection. Study overall: Through public TCR beta signatures, both CMV infection and matching HLA type were indicated. Broader study findings: Summed frequency of public TCR beta families distinguished CMV carriers with the relevant HLA. HLA-C-restricted TCR beta clonotypes specific for CMV led the ex vivo response.

In TCRdb, the reads were re-called with MiXCR into one record per CDR3 protein. The profile shows 750,000 to 900,000 distinct CDR3 sequences, about 28% of them singletons. Trimming took off 0 bases at V and 4 bases at J, with 12 bases between the two ends. CDR3 length: 15 amino acids. Germline loops: CDR1 MGHRA, CDR2 YSYEKL. The chain joins TRBV4-1 to TRBJ1-1; tentative D call: TRBD1 (5 bases). This clonotype was obtained from a human donor in good health (CMV status not recorded). Some clones in this sample may be carry-over from other donors' samples. Material: cultured CD8+ T cells from PBMCs, obtained from culture after CMV antigen stimulation. The CDR3 loop reads CASSQDIGAGTEAFF. The CDR3 DNA reads as TGCGCCAGCAGCCAAGATATAGGGGCGGGCACTGAAGCTTTCTTT.